The 5 T cell receptor beta chains presented below share a single source sample, sequenced in a study of blood T cell repertoires in COVID-19. Sequencing was performed with immunoSEQ multiplex PCR; in TCRdb, only in-frame clones are kept and a portion is missing. The sample comprises tens of thousands of clones, about 80% of which are singletons, and over 9% rests with the top ten. Source material: peripheral blood. Receptors were obtained from a woman between 65 and 79 years old with acute or convalescent COVID-19.

The chain is built from TRBV5-4 and TRBJ2-1; perhaps TRBD1 as D (6 bases). With 0 bases removed from V and 5 bases from J, the gap between germline ends came to 12 bases. In germline, CDR1 is SGHNT, CDR2 YYREEE (reference sequence). The CDR3 runs to 15 residues. Written as DNA, the CDR3 is TGTGCCAGCAGCTTGGACCCGGACAGAGACAATGAGCAGTTCTTC. It encodes CASSLDPDRDNEQFF.

The chain uses TRBV7-3 and TRBJ2-3; D is perhaps TRBD1 (5 bases). V dropped 2 bases and J dropped 1 base, with 13 bases sitting between them. CDR1 is SGHTA and CDR2 is FQGTGA in the germline V gene. CDR3 length: 16 amino acids. Here the CDR3 reads CASSLGWGFGTDTQYF. The CDR3 DNA sequence: TGTGCCAGCAGCTTAGGATGGGGCTTCGGCACAGATACGCAGTATTTT. The full variable domain, rest sourced from reference TRBV7-3 and TRBJ2-3, is GAGVSQTPSNKVTEKGKYVELRCDPISGHTALYWYRQSLGQGPEFLIYFQGTGAADDSGLPNDRFFAVRPEGSVSTLKIQRTERGDSAVYLCASSLGWGFGTDTQYFGPGTRLTVL.

This chain links TRBV15 with TRBJ2-5; 12 positions agree with TRBD2. V shed 1 base, J shed 1 base, and the junction held 13 bases outside the gene matches. Germline CDR1 and CDR2: LNHNV and YYDKDF (reference sequence). This CDR3 spans 20 amino acids. Here the CDR3 reads CATSRGLAGGWGNFQETQYF. CDR3 nucleotides: TGTGCCACCAGCAGAGGGCTAGCGGGGGGGTGGGGAAATTTCCAAGAGACCCAGTACTTC.

The chain links TRBV6-6 to TRBJ1-2; 8 bases line up with TRBD1. This CDR3 region has 13 residues. Unmatched junction bases numbered 10, after V lost 10 bases and J lost 6 bases. CDR1 is MNHNY, CDR2 SVGAGI, per germline (reference sequence). This chain's CDR3 is CATLNSGGDGYTF. In DNA, the CDR3 is TGTGCCACCTTAAATTCAGGGGGCGATGGCTACACCTTC.

The chain couples TRBV5-1 to TRBJ1-2; 7 bases map to TRBD1. Per germline, CDR1 SGHRS and CDR2 YFSETQ. The trim removed 4 bases at V and 7 bases at J, leaving 19 bases unmatched. The CDR3 consists of 17 residues. CDR3 sequence reads: CASSPDQGQALGGGYTF. CDR3 DNA sequence: TGCGCCAGCAGCCCTGACCAAGGACAGGCCCTGGGGGGTGGCTACACCTTC.